This entry features one TCR beta chain sequence. Its antigen target is currently unknown. The input lacks base qualities; no much larger clone sits a single base away. The data originate from a study of OX40 agonist ivuxolimab in advanced cancers. At the level of the whole study: Ivuxolimab was an agonistic, fully human IgG2 monoclonal antibody directed against OX40 (CD134), a costimulatory receptor. Intravenous ivuxolimab was administered to patients every 2 weeks at six dose levels: 0.01, 0.1, 0.3, 1.5, 3 and 10 mg/kg. Of the approximately 53 patients in dose escalation, 19 had hepatocellular carcinoma, about 15 had melanoma, 9 had renal cell carcinoma and 9 had head and neck cancer. In the dose-escalation cohort, approximately 83% of patients were male, and the mean age was approximately 60 years with a range of roughly 23 to 79. Patients were allowed to have had prior anti-PD-1, anti-PD-L1 or anti-CTLA-4 therapy, and more than 30% of the dose-escalation patients had previously received checkpoint inhibitors. Partial responses occurred in three dose-escalation patients: two with cutaneous melanoma and one with hepatocellular carcinoma. Peripheral TCRbeta sequencing aimed to test whether ivuxolimab altered TCR sequence diversity and caused clonal T-cell expansion. The paper reports the monotherapy dose-escalation portion (N of about 52 patients) of the phase I ivuxolimab trial.

Points the paper makes about the study in general: Low levels of normalized T-cell clonal expansion were also shown by some nonresponding patients. After ivuxolimab, CD8+ T cells had more expanded clones than CD4+ T cells on average. At doses of 0.1 to 3.0 mg/kg, clonal expansion of both CD4+ and CD8+ T cells in blood was seen between baseline and week 6. Partial responders in the 0.1-3.0 mg/kg groups had among the lowest normalized peripheral clonal expansion, especially among CD8+ T cells. The antigen specificity of the clonally expanded peripheral T cells was not determined.

The germline V gene gives CDR1 as SGDLS and CDR2 as YYNGEE. Measured from the cysteine to the phenylalanine, the CDR3 is 14 residues long. The kept DNA is CDR3 alone, 42 bases in frame from the first base. V and J are truncated by 1 base and 6 bases respectively, leaving an intervening sequence of 12 bases. Genomic DNA was extracted from sorted cells for sequencing of the TCRbeta CDR3 region. The immunoSEQ Assay was used to sequence the TCRbeta CDR3 regions. In its TCRdb copy, this immuneACCESS table keeps in-frame sequences only and misses some clones. Where compared with another copy, unresolved V genes explain less than half of these, and the others have no known cause. This sample has 60,000 to 65,000 clones in its table, and under 95% of those were observed once. Roughly 0.45% of the sample comes from the top ten. Patients with autoimmune disease history or receiving systemic immunosuppression were excluded from the trial. Peripheral blood for TCR sequencing was collected from all dose cohorts at baseline, on cycle 4 day 1, and on cycle 7 day 1. Samples came from an open-label, multicenter, first-in-human phase I dose-escalation trial of ivuxolimab. Adults with locally advanced or metastatic head and neck squamous cell, hepatocellular, melanoma or renal cell carcinoma were enrolled in the trial. Before TCR sequencing, CD4+ T cells and CD8+ T cells were sorted from peripheral blood as separate populations.

The rearrangement joined TRBV9 to TRBJ2-3; the D gene cannot be resolved reliably. The sequence derives from an adult with an advanced solid tumor such as melanoma, head and neck, liver or kidney cancer. Here the sequenced sample was CD4+ or CD8+ T cells sorted from blood, taken in a trial of the OX40 agonist ivuxolimab. The nucleotides are TGTGCCAGCAGCGTACGGACCGGTTTTGATACGCAGTATTTT. Its protein reads: CASSVRTGFDTQYF.